This T cell receptor (beta chain) was captured by sequencing in a study of monozygotic twins with inflammatory bowel disease. About this clonotype: Antigen specificity is unknown.

Overall study findings and caveats: Researchers were unable to tell different T cell subtypes apart.

From its re-call of the 5' RACE reads, TCRdb lists each CDR3 protein once, without DNA. This sample contains fewer than 550,000 distinct CDR3 sequences. Germline CDR1 MNHEY, CDR2 SMNVEV (reference sequence). The CDR3 contains 15 residues. The source of this sequence is a human donor with ulcerative colitis or Crohn's disease, or a healthy co-twin of an affected twin (not recorded which). Sample: blood. The J gene is TRBJ1-3, the V gene TRBV27. The CDR3 loop is CASRDNQYSGNTIYF.